This T cell receptor (beta chain) was documented in a study of T cell changes during pregnancy in multiple sclerosis. Assay used: immunoSEQ multiplex PCR; TCRdb lists only in-frame clones, some missing. The sample contains tens of thousands of clones, 70% to 90% of which appear only once. This CDR3 region has 13 residues. Germline V gives CDR1 MNHNY, CDR2 SVGAGI (reference sequence). Deletions cut 8 bases from V and 7 bases from J, with 14 bases between. The TCR was taken from a female donor with multiple sclerosis, enrolled in a pregnancy study. The chain carries TRBV6-6 and TRBJ2-2, with a tentative D call TRBD1 (6 bases). Sample: CD4+ T cells from peripheral blood mononuclear cells, taken in the first trimester of pregnancy. The chain's CDR3 is CASPSAGDGELFF. CDR3 DNA sequence: TGTGCCAGCCCCTCTGCAGGGGACGGGGAGCTGTTTTTT.